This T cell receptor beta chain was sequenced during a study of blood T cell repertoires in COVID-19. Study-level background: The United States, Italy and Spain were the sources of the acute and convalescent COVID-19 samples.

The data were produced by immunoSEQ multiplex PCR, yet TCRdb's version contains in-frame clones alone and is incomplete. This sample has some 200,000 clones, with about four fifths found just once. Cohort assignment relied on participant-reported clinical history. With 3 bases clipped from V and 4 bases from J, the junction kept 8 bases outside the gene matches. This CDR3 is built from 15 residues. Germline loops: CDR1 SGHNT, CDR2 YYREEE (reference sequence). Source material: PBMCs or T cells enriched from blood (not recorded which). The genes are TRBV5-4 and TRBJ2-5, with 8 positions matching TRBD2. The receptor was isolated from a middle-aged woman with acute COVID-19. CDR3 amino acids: CASSSGLAGPETQYF. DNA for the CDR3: TGTGCCAGCAGCTCCGGGCTAGCGGGCCCAGAGACCCAGTACTTC.